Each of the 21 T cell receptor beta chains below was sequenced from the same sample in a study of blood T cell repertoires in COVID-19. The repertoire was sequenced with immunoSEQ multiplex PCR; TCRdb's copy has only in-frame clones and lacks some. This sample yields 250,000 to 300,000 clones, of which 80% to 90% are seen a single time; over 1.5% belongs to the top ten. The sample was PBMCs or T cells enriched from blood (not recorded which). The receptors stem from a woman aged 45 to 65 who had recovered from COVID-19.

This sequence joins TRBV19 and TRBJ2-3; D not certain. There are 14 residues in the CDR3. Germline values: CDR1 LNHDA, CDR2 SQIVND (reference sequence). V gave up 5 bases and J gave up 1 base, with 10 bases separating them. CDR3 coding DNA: TGTGCCAGTAGTGATATCGGAGGCACAGATACGCAGTATTTT. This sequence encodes CASSDIGGTDTQYF. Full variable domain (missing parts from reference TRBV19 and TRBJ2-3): DGGITQSPKYLFRKEGQNVTLSCEQNLNHDAMYWYRQDPGQGLRLIYYSQIVNDFQKGDIAEGYSVSREKKESFPLTVTSAQKNPTAFYLCASSDIGGTDTQYFGPGTRLTVL.

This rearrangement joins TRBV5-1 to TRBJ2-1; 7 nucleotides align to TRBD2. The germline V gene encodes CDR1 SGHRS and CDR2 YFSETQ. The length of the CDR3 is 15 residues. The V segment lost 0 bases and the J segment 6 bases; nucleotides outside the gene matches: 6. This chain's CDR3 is CASSLVAGAGNEQFF. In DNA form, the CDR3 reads TGCGCCAGCAGCTTGGTTGCGGGAGCAGGCAATGAGCAGTTCTTC. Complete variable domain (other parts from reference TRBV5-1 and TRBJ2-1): KAGVTQTPRYLIKTRGQQVTLSCSPISGHRSVSWYQQTPGQGLQFLFEYFSETQRNKGNFPGRFSGRQFSNSRSEMNVSTLELGDSALYLCASSLVAGAGNEQFFGPGTRLTVL.

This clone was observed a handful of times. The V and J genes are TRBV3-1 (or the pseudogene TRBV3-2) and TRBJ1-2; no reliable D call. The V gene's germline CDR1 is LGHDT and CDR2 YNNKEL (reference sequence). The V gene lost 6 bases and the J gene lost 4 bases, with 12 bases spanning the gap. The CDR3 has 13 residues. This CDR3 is CASRMAQSYGYTF. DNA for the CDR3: TGTGCCAGCAGGATGGCCCAGTCCTATGGCTACACCTTC.

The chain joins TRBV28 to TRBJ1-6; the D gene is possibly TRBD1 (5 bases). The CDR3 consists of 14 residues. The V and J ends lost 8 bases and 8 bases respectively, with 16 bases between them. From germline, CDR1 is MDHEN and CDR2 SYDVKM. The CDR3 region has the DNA TGTGCCAGCGGTCTTATAGGGGCTGATTCACCCCTCCACTTT. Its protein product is CASGLIGADSPLHF.

The CDR3 coding sequence is TGTGCCAGCAGCCTGGACGGACAGTCCTACAATGAGCAGTTCTTC. It encodes CASSLDGQSYNEQFF. The chain recombines TRBV7-2 with TRBJ2-1; D perhaps matches TRBD1 (6 bases). V lost 5 bases and J lost 1, with 12 bases in between. Germline CDR1 reads SGHTA; CDR2 reads FQGNSA. This CDR3 region has 15 residues.

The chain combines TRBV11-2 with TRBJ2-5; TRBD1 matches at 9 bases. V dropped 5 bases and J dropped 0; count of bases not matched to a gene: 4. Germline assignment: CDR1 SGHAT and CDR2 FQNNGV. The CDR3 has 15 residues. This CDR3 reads CASSAGTGYQETQYF. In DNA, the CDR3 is TGTGCCAGCAGCGCGGGGACAGGGTACCAAGAGACCCAGTACTTC.

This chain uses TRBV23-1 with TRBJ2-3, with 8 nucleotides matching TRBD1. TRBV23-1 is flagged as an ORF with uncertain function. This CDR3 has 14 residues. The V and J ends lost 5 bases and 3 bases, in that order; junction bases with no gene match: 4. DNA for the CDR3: TGCGCCAGCAGTGCGGACAGGGTGACAGATACGCAGTATTTT. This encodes CASSADRVTDTQYF.

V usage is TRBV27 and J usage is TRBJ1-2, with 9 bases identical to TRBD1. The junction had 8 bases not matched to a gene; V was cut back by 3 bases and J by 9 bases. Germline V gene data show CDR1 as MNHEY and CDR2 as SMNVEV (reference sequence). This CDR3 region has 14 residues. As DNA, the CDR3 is TGTGCCAGCAGTTTCGGGGACAGGGTGGCCAGCTACACCTTC. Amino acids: CASSFGDRVASYTF.

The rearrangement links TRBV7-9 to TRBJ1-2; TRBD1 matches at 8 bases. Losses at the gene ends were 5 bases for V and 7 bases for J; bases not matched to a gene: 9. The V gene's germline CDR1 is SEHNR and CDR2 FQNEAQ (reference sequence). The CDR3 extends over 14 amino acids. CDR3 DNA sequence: TGTGCCAGCAGCCAACCCAGGGGGCAGGGTGGCTACACCTTC. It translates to CASSQPRGQGGYTF.

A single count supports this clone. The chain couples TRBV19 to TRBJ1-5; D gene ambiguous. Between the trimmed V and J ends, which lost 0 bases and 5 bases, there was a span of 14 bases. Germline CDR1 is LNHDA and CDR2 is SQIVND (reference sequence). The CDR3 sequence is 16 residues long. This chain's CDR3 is CASSIDYSGIDQPQHF. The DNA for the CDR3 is TGTGCCAGTAGTATAGATTATTCGGGAATTGATCAGCCCCAGCATTTT.

CDR3 nucleotides: TGTGCCAGCTCACGCCTAGCGGGAGGTAACACCGGGGAGCTGTTTTTT. This translates into CASSRLAGGNTGELFF. The V gene is TRBV18, the J gene TRBJ2-2; 11 nucleotides line up with TRBD2. The CDR3 contains 16 residues. Germline CDR1 is KGHSH and CDR2 is LQKENI. Trimming cost V 4 bases and J 2 bases; bases outside gene matches: 3.

The CDR3 spells CASSSRQGGYGYTF. CDR3 bases: TGTGCCAGTAGTAGTCGACAGGGCGGCTATGGCTACACCTTC. This sequence joins TRBV19 and TRBJ1-2, with 7 nucleotides matching TRBD1. This CDR3 is 14 amino acids long. From germline, CDR1 is LNHDA and CDR2 SQIVND (reference sequence). Unmatched junction bases numbered 6, after V lost 4 bases and J lost 4 bases.

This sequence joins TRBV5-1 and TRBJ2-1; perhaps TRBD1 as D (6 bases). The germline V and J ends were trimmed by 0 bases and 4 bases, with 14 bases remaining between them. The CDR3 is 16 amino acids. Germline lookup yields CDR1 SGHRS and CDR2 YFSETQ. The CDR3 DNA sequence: TGCGCCAGCAGCTTGGATTTTGGGGGCCAATACAATGAGCAGTTCTTC. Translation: CASSLDFGGQYNEQFF.

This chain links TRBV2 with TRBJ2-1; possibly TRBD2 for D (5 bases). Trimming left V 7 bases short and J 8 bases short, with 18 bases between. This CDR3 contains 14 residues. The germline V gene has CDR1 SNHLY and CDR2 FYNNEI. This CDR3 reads CASKPDYRPDEQFF. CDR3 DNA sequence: TGTGCCAGCAAGCCAGACTACCGACCTGATGAGCAGTTCTTC.

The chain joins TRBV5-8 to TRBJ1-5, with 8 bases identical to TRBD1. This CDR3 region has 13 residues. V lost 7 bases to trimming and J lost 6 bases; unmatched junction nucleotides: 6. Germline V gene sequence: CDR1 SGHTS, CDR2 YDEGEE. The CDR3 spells CASGRGPSQPQHF. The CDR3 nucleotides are TGTGCCAGCGGCAGGGGGCCAAGTCAGCCCCAGCATTTT.

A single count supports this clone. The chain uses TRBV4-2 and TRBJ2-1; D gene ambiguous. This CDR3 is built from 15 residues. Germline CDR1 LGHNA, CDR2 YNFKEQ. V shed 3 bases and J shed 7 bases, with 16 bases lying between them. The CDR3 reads CASSHQNQAPNEQFF. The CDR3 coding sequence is TGTGCCAGCAGCCATCAAAATCAAGCCCCTAATGAGCAGTTCTTC.

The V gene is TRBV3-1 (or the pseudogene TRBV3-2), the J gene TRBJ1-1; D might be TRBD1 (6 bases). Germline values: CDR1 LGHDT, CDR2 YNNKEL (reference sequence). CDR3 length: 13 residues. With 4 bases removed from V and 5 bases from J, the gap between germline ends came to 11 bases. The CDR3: CASSRSTGTEAFF. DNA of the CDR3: TGTGCCAGCAGCCGGTCTACAGGGACTGAAGCTTTCTTT.

CDR3 region: CASSPRTGGQPQHF. DNA of the CDR3: TGTGCCAGCAGTCCACGGACAGGTGGTCAGCCCCAGCATTTT. This chain joins TRBV6-5 and TRBJ1-5; 7 nucleotides line up with TRBD1. Germline-derived CDR1 and CDR2 are MNHEY and SVGAGI. V lost 5 bases to trimming and J lost 6 bases; unmatched junction nucleotides: 7. The CDR3 is 14 amino acids.

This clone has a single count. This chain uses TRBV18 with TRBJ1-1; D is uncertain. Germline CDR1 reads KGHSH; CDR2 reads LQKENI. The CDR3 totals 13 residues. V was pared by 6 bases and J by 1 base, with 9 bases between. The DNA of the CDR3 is TGTGCCAGCTCCCCAATAGAGAACACTGAAGCTTTCTTT. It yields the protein CASSPIENTEAFF.

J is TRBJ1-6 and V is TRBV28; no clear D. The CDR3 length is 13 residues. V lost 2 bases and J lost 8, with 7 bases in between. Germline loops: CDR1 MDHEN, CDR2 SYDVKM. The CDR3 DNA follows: TGTGCCAGCAGTTTAGGCCCTTATTCACCCCTCCACTTT. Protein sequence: CASSLGPYSPLHF.

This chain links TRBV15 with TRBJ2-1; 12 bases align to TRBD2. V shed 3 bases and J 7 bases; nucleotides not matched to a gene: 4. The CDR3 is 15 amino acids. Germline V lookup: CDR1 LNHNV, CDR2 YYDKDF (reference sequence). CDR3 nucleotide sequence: TGTGCCACCAGCAGCCTAGCGGGGGGGGCAAATGAGCAGTTCTTC. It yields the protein CATSSLAGGANEQFF.